This T cell receptor beta chain was observed in a study of blood T cell repertoires in COVID-19. Looking at the study overall: Spain, Italy and the United States supplied samples that represented acute and convalescent COVID-19.

TCRdb keeps only in-frame clones here, not all; method: immunoSEQ multiplex PCR. The data show about 230,000 clones, around four fifths seen once. The V end was cut by 3 bases, the J end by 2 bases, with 5 bases between. The germline V gene encodes CDR1 MDHEN and CDR2 SYDVKM. CDR3 size: 13 residues. The specimen was peripheral blood. The receptor was derived from a woman in her 70s with active or convalescent COVID-19. The genes are TRBV28 and TRBJ1-3; D gene uncertain. The CDR3 DNA sequence: TGTGCCAGCAGTTTCCAGGCTGGAAACACCATATATTTT. It yields the protein CASSFQAGNTIYF.